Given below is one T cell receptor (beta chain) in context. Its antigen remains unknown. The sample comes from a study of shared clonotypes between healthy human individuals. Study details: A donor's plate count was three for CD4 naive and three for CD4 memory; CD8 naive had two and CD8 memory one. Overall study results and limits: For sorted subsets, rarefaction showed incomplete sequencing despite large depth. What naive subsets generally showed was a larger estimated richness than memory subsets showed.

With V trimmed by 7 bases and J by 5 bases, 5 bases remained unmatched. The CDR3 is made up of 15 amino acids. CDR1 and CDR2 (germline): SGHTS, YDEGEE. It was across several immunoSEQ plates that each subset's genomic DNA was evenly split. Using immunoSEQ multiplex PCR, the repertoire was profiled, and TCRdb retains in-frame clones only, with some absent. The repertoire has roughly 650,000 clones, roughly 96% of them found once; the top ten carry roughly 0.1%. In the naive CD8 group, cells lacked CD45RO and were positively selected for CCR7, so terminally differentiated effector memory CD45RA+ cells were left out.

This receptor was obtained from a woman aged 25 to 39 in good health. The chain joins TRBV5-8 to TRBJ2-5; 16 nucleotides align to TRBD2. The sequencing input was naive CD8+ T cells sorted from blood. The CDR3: CASAGTSGRAETQYF. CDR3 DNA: TGTGCCAGCGCCGGGACTAGCGGGAGGGCGGAGACCCAGTACTTC. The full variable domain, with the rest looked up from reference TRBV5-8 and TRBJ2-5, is EAGVTQSPTHLIKTRGQQATLRCSPISGHTSVYWYQQALGLGLQFLLWYDEGEERNRGNFPPRFSGRQFPNYSSELNVNALELEDSALYLCASAGTSGRAETQYFGPGTRLLVL.